This TCR beta chain was captured in a study of neoadjuvant nivolumab and ipilimumab in lung cancer. Study at large: Patients got nivolumab 3 mg/kg on days 1, 15 and 29; combination added ipilimumab 1 mg/kg day 1.

Concerning this clone itself: Its antigen remains unknown.

Study-wide results and caveats: TCR richness and clonality were higher in tumors than adjacent uninvolved lung. Blood richness before therapy tracked richness in tumors resected after neoadjuvant therapy. TCR receptors were sequenced in few samples.

TCRdb's table, derived via immunoSEQ multiplex PCR, lists solely in-frame clones and lacks some. Seen here are tens of thousands of clones, roughly 89% observed once, and the top ten hold approximately 3.6%. The TCR was taken from an adult with non-small cell lung cancer. Material: peripheral blood, obtained before neoadjuvant nivolumab, alone or with ipilimumab.

This chain's CDR3 is CASSQNSGGGTDTQYF. CDR3 bases: TGTGCCAGCAGCCAAAACTCGGGAGGCGGAACGGATACGCAGTATTTT. The rearrangement uses TRBV4-2 and TRBJ2-3; 7 bases are shared with TRBD2. Trimming removed 2 bases from V and 6 bases from J; junction bases left unmatched: 11. The CDR3 contains 16 residues. Germline values: CDR1 LGHNA, CDR2 YNFKEQ.